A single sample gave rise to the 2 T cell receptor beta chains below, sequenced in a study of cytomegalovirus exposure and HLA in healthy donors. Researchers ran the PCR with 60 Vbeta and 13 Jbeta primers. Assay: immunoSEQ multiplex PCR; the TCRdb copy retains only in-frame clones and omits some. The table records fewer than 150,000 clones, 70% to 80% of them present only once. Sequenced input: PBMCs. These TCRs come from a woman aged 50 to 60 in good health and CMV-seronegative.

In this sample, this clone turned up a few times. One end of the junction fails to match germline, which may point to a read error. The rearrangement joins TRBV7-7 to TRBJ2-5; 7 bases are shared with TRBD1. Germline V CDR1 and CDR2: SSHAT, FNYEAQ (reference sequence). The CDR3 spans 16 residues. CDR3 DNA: TGTGCTAGCAGCCAGGGGCGAGGGGGCACCCAGGAGACCCAGTACTTC. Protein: CASSQGRGGTQETQYF.

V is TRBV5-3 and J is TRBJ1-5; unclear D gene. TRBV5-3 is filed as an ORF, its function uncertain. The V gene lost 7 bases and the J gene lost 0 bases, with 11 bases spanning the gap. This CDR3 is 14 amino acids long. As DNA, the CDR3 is TGTGCCAGACCCCTTCATAGTAGCAATCAGCCCCAGCATTTT. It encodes CARPLHSSNQPQHF.